The clone carrying this T cell receptor (beta chain) was observed at least ten times. The antigen is unknown. The V gene end was trimmed by 1 base and the J gene end by 0 bases; junction bases not matched to a gene: 4. The CDR3 is made up of 18 amino acids. CDR1 KGHSH and CDR2 LQKENI come from the germline V gene. This specimen comes from a study of human T cells and chemical hapten exposure. Individual cDNA molecules in this library carried unique molecular identifiers. TCRdb processed the RACE reads anew with MiXCR; each CDR3 protein has one entry. The top ten clones hold over 4% of a sample with about 68,000 distinct CDR3 sequences, approximately 11% of them seen once. Time point: pre-sensitization, week 0. The treatment here: therapeutic diphenylcyclopropenone sensitization with weekly scalp DPC. Total RNA was extracted from unfractionated whole blood. General study points: Expanded TCRs made up significantly more big CDR3 similarity clusters than controls did.

This receptor was obtained from a woman in her 50s with alopecia areata. Some clones in this sample may be carry-over from other donors' samples. The chain carries TRBV18 and TRBJ2-6, with TRBD2 matching 9 bases. Source: whole blood, taken in connection with sensitization to the hapten diphenylcyclopropenone (DPC). CDR3 bases: TGTGCCAGCTCACCACTTCCTAGCGGGAACTCTGGGGCCAACGTCCTGACTTTC. Residues: CASSPLPSGNSGANVLTF.